By frequency in the sample, the clone carrying this TCR beta chain is large (0.1 to 1%). Its cognate antigen is unknown. Overall study findings and caveats: In terms of TCR gene usage, tumor memory CD4+ T cells clustered together with blood and lymph node memory CD4+ cells, as well as with lymph node naive CD4+ cells. Greatest tumor Treg TCR overlap was with tumor naive CD4+ cells.

V was cut by 2 bases and J by 4 bases, with 14 bases left in between. CDR3 length equals 15 residues. Treg sorting used a CD4+CD25+CD127-/low gate. TRBV12-4/TRBJ1-2 clonotypes were amplified with adaptor-ligated barcode primers. A single record per CDR3 protein comes from TCRdb applying MiXCR to the multiplex PCR reads. The sample yields around 340 distinct CDR3 sequences, over 9.5% seen once. The specimen sequenced was Tregs sorted from blood. The sequence derives from a female donor with breast cancer. V gene TRBV12-3 or TRBV12-4 combines with J gene TRBJ1-2, with D perhaps TRBD1 (6 bases). DNA of the CDR3: TGTGCCAGCAGTTTATCAACCAGGGGAAGCTATGGCTACACCTTC. Translation: CASSLSTRGSYGYTF.